The source of this TCR beta chain is a study of CD8 T cells in ankylosing spondylitis (dated by TCRdb to the late 2010s). About the study as a whole: The study set out to find disease-linked TCR variants by profiling T cell receptor beta repertoires in ankylosing spondylitis patients and healthy donors. The whole study cohort included 108 healthy donors and 20 to 30 ankylosing spondylitis patients. Peripheral blood was sampled, and synovial fluid was also collected from ankylosing spondylitis patients. The full study reports these points: Some of the motif variants had been reported before in the synovial fluid and blood of reactive arthritis patients, a finding that suggests common disease-initiation mechanisms. Blood from ankylosing spondylitis patients appeared to be characterized by a TCR beta motif composed of about eight highly homologous amino acid variants. The disease-linked clones were reported to be significantly enriched in matched synovial fluid samples from ankylosing spondylitis patients. In peripheral blood, the disease-linked clones were found at relatively low frequencies and had a CD8+ phenotype.

Sequencing took place on an Illumina HiSeq 2500. Quantitative 5'-RACE with molecular barcodes was the method used to prepare the TCR beta libraries. As for the authors' bioinformatics: To identify disease-linked TCR variants, a new computational method was used, one built on a probabilistic model of VDJ rearrangement. TCRdb itself trimmed the public reads at Q25 with fastp, ran MiXCR and retained productive beta chains. Here each entry gathers all rows of one CDR3 protein and keeps the most common genes and DNA. TCRdb's processing, not the authors' own work, is the source of the V and J calls. This sample lists roughly 40,000 distinct CDR3 sequences; approximately 11% were detected once. Together, the top ten hold more than 1.3% of the sample. This clonotype was seen ten or more times. What this receptor recognizes is not known. Base qualities are not recorded, but no much larger clone differs from it by a single base.

The germline V gene gives CDR1 as SGHRS and CDR2 as YFSETQ. There are 14 amino acids in the CDR3, from cysteine to phenylalanine inclusive. CDR3 DNA is the only sequence kept; it has 42 bases, read in frame from the first base. Unmatched junction bases come to 6, with V trimmed by 6 bases and J by 1 base. The V and J segments used are TRBV5-1 and TRBJ1-1, and 7 junction bases match TRBD1. Source material: blood, either unsorted or a sorted T cell fraction (not recorded which). The clonotype comes from a male donor with ankylosing spondylitis or in good health (not recorded which). The CDR3 is CASNPTGSNTEAFF. The DNA sequence follows: TGCGCCAGCAACCCGACAGGGTCGAACACTGAAGCTTTCTTT.